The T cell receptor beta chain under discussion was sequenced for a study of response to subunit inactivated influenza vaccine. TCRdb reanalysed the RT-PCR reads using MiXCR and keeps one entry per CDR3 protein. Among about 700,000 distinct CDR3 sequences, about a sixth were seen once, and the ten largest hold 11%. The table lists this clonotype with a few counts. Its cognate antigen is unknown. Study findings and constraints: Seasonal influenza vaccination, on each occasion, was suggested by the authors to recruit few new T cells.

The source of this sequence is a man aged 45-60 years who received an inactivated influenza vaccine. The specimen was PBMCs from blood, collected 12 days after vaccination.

The CDR3 DNA is TGTGCCACCAGTGACCTTACCGGGCGCGTTTATGTCCACGAGCAGTACTTC. Translation: CATSDLTGRVYVHEQYF. The chain recombines TRBV24-1 with TRBJ2-7; D ambiguous. The germline V and J ends were trimmed by 4 bases and 5 bases, with 23 bases remaining between them. This CDR3 comprises 17 residues. Germline V gene sequence: CDR1 KGHDR, CDR2 SFDVKD.